Each of the 8 T cell receptor beta chains below was sequenced from the same sample in a study of regulatory T cells in long-lasting Graves disease. TCR beta libraries were built with iRepertoire HTBI primers and Arm-PCR of CDR3 regions. Via MiXCR, TCRdb re-called the multiplex PCR reads, giving one row per CDR3 protein. The table lists about 400,000 distinct CDR3 sequences, around 16% of them singletons, with around 21% in the top ten. Described time point: newly diagnosed GD, antithyroid drugs for less than 3 months. PBMCs were the source of the RNA used for TCR sequencing. This sample also belongs to another study, concerning T cells in Graves' hyperthyroidism and ophthalmopathy.

Sequencing was performed on peripheral blood mononuclear cells (PBMCs), taken at new diagnosis, from a patient treated with antithyroid drugs. The receptors were gathered from a woman between 18 and 29 years old with Graves disease.

This clonotype came up a few times. The chain recombines TRBV7-9 with TRBJ2-5; D uncertain. V lost 10 bases and J lost 4, with 16 bases in between. The CDR3 covers 13 residues. The V gene's germline CDR1 is SEHNR and CDR2 FQNEAQ (reference sequence). The CDR3 loop is CAIKPISVETQYF. For the CDR3, the DNA is TGTGCCATCAAACCAATCTCAGTAGAGACCCAGTACTTC.

As concerns this clonotype: A single base separates this from a much larger clone, so it may be a read error. The genes are TRBV3-1 and TRBJ2-1, with 9 nucleotides matching TRBD2. Germline CDR1 LGHDT, CDR2 YNNKEL (reference sequence). The CDR3 runs 15 residues. The CDR3 reads CVSNQRGLANNEQFF. CDR3 nucleotides: TGTGTCAGCAACCAACGGGGACTAGCTAACAATGAGCAGTTCTTC.

This clonotype occurred many times. Sequence at one end of the junction differs from germline and may be a read error. V usage is TRBV7-9 and J usage is TRBJ2-1; D is possibly TRBD1 or TRBD2 (6 bases each). Germline loops: CDR1 SEHNR, CDR2 FQNEAQ (reference sequence). This CDR3 is built from 13 residues. The chain's CDR3 is CASSKIGGGEQFF. Here the CDR3 DNA reads TGCGCCAGCAGTAAGATCGGGGGCGGGGAGCAGTTCTTC.

J is TRBJ2-4 and V is TRBV6-2 or TRBV6-3; D may match TRBD1 or TRBD2 (6 bases each). Germline-derived CDR1 and CDR2 are MNHEY and SVGEGT. This CDR3 contains 15 residues. Trimming took 3 bases from V and 6 from J, leaving 15 bases between them. The CDR3 DNA follows: TGTGCCAGCAGTTATCAGCCGGGGGCCGGAAACATTCAGTACTTC. As protein: CASSYQPGAGNIQYF.

This clonotype was picked up many times. The V gene is TRBV2, the J gene TRBJ2-3; the D is unclear. Germline V lookup: CDR1 SNHLY, CDR2 FYNNEI. This CDR3 region has 11 residues. The V end lost 7 bases, the J end lost 9 bases, and 11 bases lay between the germline ends. CDR3 sequence reads: CASKLLGTQYF. CDR3 in DNA: TGTGCCAGCAAGCTCTTAGGGACGCAGTATTTT.

This clonotype was seen many times. The chain has TRBV28 and TRBJ2-1; 7 nucleotides line up with TRBD2. The V gene end was trimmed by 7 bases and the J gene end by 10 bases; junction bases not matched to a gene: 25. The CDR3 is 18 residues long. CDR1 and CDR2 from the germline V gene are MDHEN and SYDVKM. CDR3 sequence (DNA): TGTGCCAGCAACCTACCCTTAGGAGAAGCGGGGAGGCCTGGGGAGCAGTTCTTC. It encodes CASNLPLGEAGRPGEQFF.

This clonotype was found a few times. The genes are TRBV20-1 and TRBJ1-1, with D uncertain. The CDR3 consists of 13 residues. Germline values: CDR1 DFQATT, CDR2 SNEGSKA (reference sequence). The V end lost 3 bases, the J end lost 1 base, and 9 bases lay between the germline ends. CDR3 nucleotide sequence: TGCAGTGCTAGTATGCCCGGGAACACTGAAGCTTTCTTT. Translated: CSASMPGNTEAFF.

This clonotype has a count of ten or more. This chain connects TRBV7-8 to TRBJ1-2, with D maybe TRBD1 (6 bases). Between the trimmed V and J ends, which lost 4 bases and 5 bases, there was a span of 17 bases. Germline V gene sequence: CDR1 SGHVS, CDR2 FQNEAQ. This CDR3 spans 15 amino acids. CDR3 sequence reads: CASSSQTGRPYGYTF. In DNA form, the CDR3 reads TGTGCCAGCAGCTCACAGACAGGTCGCCCATATGGCTACACCTTC.